A selection of T cell receptor beta chains follows, all from one sample in a study of T-cell memory formation after mild COVID-19. TCRdb re-called the 5' RACE reads with MiXCR, one entry per CDR3 protein. The data contain approximately 230,000 distinct CDR3 sequences, around 15% of them seen just once; the ten biggest clones take up 3.5%. The sample taken for sequencing was PBMCs or a T cell subset sorted from them (not recorded which). These receptors all come from a man between 18 and 29 years old who had mild COVID-19 (a few samples of this study predate the infection). Cell type and time point are not known. Both conserved end residues are part of each CDR3. The order of the fields is D gene, J gene, V gene, clone size, CDR3 DNA, CDR3 protein. A D gene is named only where the DNA matches it firmly. Some rows have no size entry. The others give once, few or many, or a class for an expanded clone.

d_gene: TRBD1; j_gene: TRBJ2-1; v_gene: TRBV7-3; abundance: -; CDR3nt: TGTGCCAGCAGCCCCGACAGGGCGAGGAACAATGAGCAGTTCTTC; CDR3aa: CASSPDRARNNEQFF
d_gene: -; j_gene: TRBJ2-2; v_gene: TRBV11-2; abundance: -; CDR3nt: TGTGCCAGCAGCCACAACTATCCCAGGGTAACCGGGGAGCTGTTTTTT; CDR3aa: CASSHNYPRVTGELFF
d_gene: -; j_gene: TRBJ1-2; v_gene: TRBV11-1; abundance: few; CDR3nt: TGTGCCAGCAGCTTAAATCCAGCTGGAGGAGGCTACACCTTC; CDR3aa: CASSLNPAGGGYTF
d_gene: -; j_gene: TRBJ1-2; v_gene: TRBV11-2; abundance: few; CDR3nt: TGTGCCAGCAGCTTAGACCAGGGGAGGGGTGGCTACACCTTC; CDR3aa: CASSLDQGRGGYTF
d_gene: -; j_gene: TRBJ1-1; v_gene: TRBV5-1; abundance: -; CDR3nt: TGCGCCAGCAGCCCCCTCAGCGGCGGGCTGAACACTGAAGCTTTCTTT; CDR3aa: CASSPLSGGLNTEAFF
d_gene: -; j_gene: TRBJ2-7; v_gene: TRBV18; abundance: few; CDR3nt: TGTGCCAGCTCACCATGGCCAGGGTCCTACGAGCAGTACTTC; CDR3aa: CASSPWPGSYEQYF
d_gene: -; j_gene: TRBJ1-5; v_gene: TRBV7-2; abundance: few; CDR3nt: TGTGCCAGCAGCCCCGGAGGTTGGATTACGAGCAATCAGCCCCAGCATTTT; CDR3aa: CASSPGGWITSNQPQHF
d_gene: -; j_gene: TRBJ1-1; v_gene: TRBV5-1; abundance: -; CDR3nt: TGCGCCAGCAGCTACCCAACAGGGTCCGGTGGGAACACTGAAGCTTTCTTT; CDR3aa: CASSYPTGSGGNTEAFF
d_gene: TRBD1; j_gene: TRBJ1-2; v_gene: TRBV6-1; abundance: few; CDR3nt: TGTGCCAGCAGTGACCGGGACAGGGACTATGGCTACACCTTC; CDR3aa: CASSDRDRDYGYTF
d_gene: -; j_gene: TRBJ2-7; v_gene: TRBV20-1; abundance: -; CDR3nt: TGCAGTGCTAGAGATTGGCAGGGGTCCGACGAGCAGTACTTC; CDR3aa: CSARDWQGSDEQYF
d_gene: -; j_gene: TRBJ2-7; v_gene: TRBV3-1; abundance: -; CDR3nt: TGTGCCAGCAGCCTGACTAATTGGCGGGGCCAGCAGTACTTC; CDR3aa: CASSLTNWRGQQYF
d_gene: -; j_gene: TRBJ2-1; v_gene: TRBV5-1; abundance: -; CDR3nt: TGCGCCAGCAGCTTGATGAATGAGCAGTTCTTC; CDR3aa: CASSLMNEQFF
d_gene: -; j_gene: TRBJ2-1; v_gene: TRBV28; abundance: many; CDR3nt: TGTGCCAGCAGCCTTTTGAACAATGAGCAGTTCTTC; CDR3aa: CASSLLNNEQFF
d_gene: -; j_gene: TRBJ2-1; v_gene: TRBV7-9; abundance: many; CDR3nt: TGTGCCAGCAGCCCGCCCCCGTCTCTCCAGATTCGGGAGCAGTTCTTC; CDR3aa: CASSPPPSLQIREQFF
d_gene: TRBD1; j_gene: TRBJ1-1; v_gene: TRBV7-2; abundance: few; CDR3nt: TGTGCCAGCAGCCAGGGGGGTAATGAAGCTTTCTTT; CDR3aa: CASSQGGNEAFF
d_gene: -; j_gene: TRBJ1-2; v_gene: TRBV9; abundance: few; CDR3nt: TGTGCCAGCAGCTCCCCGACAGGCAATAACTATGGCTACACCTTC; CDR3aa: CASSSPTGNNYGYTF
d_gene: -; j_gene: TRBJ1-1; v_gene: TRBV24-1; abundance: few; CDR3nt: TGTGCCACCAGTGATCCCTCCTCGGGGCATTCGGCTTTCTTT; CDR3aa: CATSDPSSGHSAFF
d_gene: -; j_gene: TRBJ1-4; v_gene: TRBV7-9; abundance: -; CDR3nt: TGTGCCAGCAGCTTTCCAGGAATTGAAAAACTGTTTTTT; CDR3aa: CASSFPGIEKLFF
d_gene: TRBD2; j_gene: TRBJ2-7; v_gene: TRBV7-6; abundance: -; CDR3nt: TGTGCCAGCAGCTTACGACTAGCGGCGTCCTACGAGCAGTACTTC; CDR3aa: CASSLRLAASYEQYF
d_gene: TRBD1; j_gene: TRBJ2-4; v_gene: TRBV6-6; abundance: few; CDR3nt: TGTGCCAGCTGCCCCGGGACAGGGGGCTTTCGAGCCAAAAACATTCAGTACTTC; CDR3aa: CASCPGTGGFRAKNIQYF
d_gene: TRBD1; j_gene: TRBJ2-2; v_gene: TRBV7-3; abundance: few; CDR3nt: TGTGCCAGCAGCTCCAAGCCGACAGGGGGTCGAGCCGGGGAGCTGTTTTTT; CDR3aa: CASSSKPTGGRAGELFF
d_gene: -; j_gene: TRBJ1-4; v_gene: TRBV20-1; abundance: -; CDR3nt: TGCAGTGCTAGCGGCAGTAGTGAAAAACTGTTTTTT; CDR3aa: CSASGSSEKLFF
d_gene: -; j_gene: TRBJ2-5; v_gene: TRBV12-3/TRBV12-4; abundance: many; CDR3nt: TGTGCCAGCAGTTCCTCGGAGGGACGGTTGGAGACCCAGTACTTC; CDR3aa: CASSSSEGRLETQYF
d_gene: -; j_gene: TRBJ2-3; v_gene: TRBV7-2; abundance: -; CDR3nt: TGTGCCAGCAGCTTAGAACCTCCCCCCACAGATACGCAGTATTTT; CDR3aa: CASSLEPPPTDTQYF